Presented here are 5 T cell receptor beta chains from one specimen sequenced in a study of regulatory T cells in long-lasting Graves disease. As for time point: persistent/refractory GD, antithyroid drugs over 5 years with positive TRAb. Following extraction of RNA from PBMCs, that RNA was used to make the TCR library. Library construction for TCR beta used iRepertoire HTBI primers and Arm-PCR of CDR3 regions. Each CDR3 protein gets one entry after TCRdb re-called the multiplex PCR reads with MiXCR. Of fewer than 450,000 distinct CDR3 sequences in the sample, around 21% were seen once. The sample in question was peripheral blood mononuclear cells (PBMCs), obtained when the disease was refractory, from a patient treated with antithyroid drugs. These receptors all stem from a female donor with Graves disease.

On this clonotype itself: One junction end does not reproduce the germline sequence, and a read error may be involved. V is TRBV4-1 and J is TRBJ2-6; TRBD2 matches 12 bases. The CDR3 length is 19 residues. CDR1 is MGHRA, CDR2 YSYEKL, per germline. This chain's CDR3 is CASSQETSGGFSGANVLTF. CDR3 sequence (DNA): TGTGCCAGCAGCCAAGAAACTAGCGGGGGGTTCTCTGGGGCCAACGTCCTGACTTTC.

This clonotype was seen a few times. The chain uses TRBV6-1 and TRBJ1-2; no reliable D call. This CDR3 is 12 amino acids long. Germline V gene sequence: CDR1 MNHNS, CDR2 SASEGT. Trimming took off 7 bases at V and 7 bases at J, with 13 bases between the two ends. As DNA, the CDR3 is TGTGCCAGCACCGAGTTCGGTGGTGGCTACACCTTC. Residues: CASTEFGGGYTF.

The genes are TRBV10-3 and TRBJ2-5, with unresolved D. The germline CDR1 and CDR2 sequences are ENHRY and SYGVKD. The CDR3 is 15 amino acids. Trimming took off 3 bases at V and 5 bases at J, with 16 bases between the two ends. The CDR3: CAISEIAGLLETQYF. The DNA for the CDR3 is TGTGCCATCAGTGAAATTGCCGGGTTGTTGGAGACCCAGTACTTC.

Only a few counts were recorded for this clonotype. The CDR3 DNA is TGTGCCAGCAGCTTAGAAATGATGGCAGGGACCTACGAGCAGTACTTC. Translating gives CASSLEMMAGTYEQYF. The V call is TRBV11-2, the J call TRBJ2-7; a weak D match, TRBD1 (5 bases). The CDR3 runs 16 residues. V lost 0 bases, J lost 2 bases, and 14 bases lay in between. The germline V gene encodes CDR1 SGHAT and CDR2 FQNNGV.

The rearrangement joins TRBV11-2 to TRBJ2-7; D is unclear. In germline, CDR1 is SGHAT, CDR2 FQNNGV. Trimming left V 5 bases short and J 5 bases short, with 16 bases between. The CDR3 totals 14 residues. As DNA, the CDR3 is TGTGCCAGCAGCCGCGTAGGGAATCGGAACGAGCAGTACTTC. This sequence encodes CASSRVGNRNEQYF.